The clone carrying this T cell receptor (beta chain) was seen only once. Its target is unknown. The trim removed 4 bases at V and 3 bases at J, leaving 8 bases unmatched. Germline V lookup: CDR1 MDHEN, CDR2 SYDVKM. The CDR3 extends over 15 amino acids. These data are taken from a study of cytomegalovirus exposure and HLA in healthy donors. Overall study results and limits: It was in a later analysis that TCR association rates were seen to vary by HLA locus, highest for DRB1 and lowest for HLA-C. There were several of the most significant clusters that appeared linked to common viral pathogens in a later analysis. In vitro confirmation showed a few CMV-associated chains to be CMV antigen specific. A further, later analysis showed that HLA-associated TCR beta chains (compared with equally common others) were more clonally expanded.

PCR used 60 Vbeta primers and 13 Jbeta primers. Profiled with immunoSEQ multiplex PCR; TCRdb holds only in-frame clones, not every one. The table has roughly 170,000 clones, roughly 84% seen once. This TCR was recovered from a man aged 25 to 40 in good health and CMV-seronegative. Sequencing used PBMCs. The chain uses TRBV28 and TRBJ1-1, with TRBD1 matching over 7 bases. CDR3 region: CASSSTGVKDTEAFF. The DNA for the CDR3 is TGTGCCAGCAGTTCAACAGGGGTAAAGGACACTGAAGCTTTCTTT.